This T cell receptor beta chain was found in a study of blood T cell repertoires in COVID-19. In the study overall: From the United States, Italy and Spain came samples of acute and convalescent COVID-19.

Measured with immunoSEQ multiplex PCR; TCRdb has only the in-frame clones, and not every one. The data contain about 180,000 clones, approximately 78% of them singletons. Germline V gene sequence: CDR1 SGHTA, CDR2 FQGNSA. The CDR3 is 18 residues long. V was clipped by 4 bases and J by 4 bases; unmatched bases: 15. The clonotype originates from a woman of 80 years or more with COVID-19, enrolled during active disease. The source material was peripheral blood. The chain has TRBV7-2 and TRBJ2-3; 9 bases are shared with TRBD2. CDR3 nucleotides: TGTGCCAGCAGCTGGACCGGGGCTAGCGGGGTCGAGGCAGATACGCAGTATTTT. This gives the protein CASSWTGASGVEADTQYF.